A selection of T cell receptor beta chains follows, all from one sample in a study of cytomegalovirus exposure and HLA in healthy donors. The repertoire was sequenced with immunoSEQ multiplex PCR; TCRdb's copy has only in-frame clones and lacks some. The profile shows around 300,000 clones, over 75% of them singletons. Material: PBMCs. Receptors were obtained from a woman in her late teens or twenties in good health and CMV-seronegative. CDR3s include the opening cysteine and the closing phenylalanine or tryptophan. A D gene is named only where the DNA matches it firmly. Where a row states a size, it is once, few, many or the class of an expanded clone; other rows omit it.

TRBJ2-1	-	-	TRBV11-2	TGTGCCAGCAGCACCGCGGGATTAGCCTACAATGAGCAGTTCTTC	CASSTAGLAYNEQFF
TRBJ2-7	-	TRBD2	TRBV7-8	TGTGCCAGCAGCTTAGTAGCGGGAGAGGGGGAGCAGTACTTC	CASSLVAGEGEQYF
TRBJ1-2	-	-	TRBV13	TGTGCCAGCAGCTTAGGAACAGGGATTGACTATGGCTACACCTTC	CASSLGTGIDYGYTF
TRBJ1-5	-	-	TRBV11-2	TGTGCCAGCAGCTTATCACAGGGTGGTCAGCCCCAGCATTTT	CASSLSQGGQPQHF
TRBJ2-1	-	-	TRBV5-4	TGTGCCAGCAGCTTGGAGGAGGGCGATGAGCAGTTCTTC	CASSLEEGDEQFF
TRBJ2-2	once	-	TRBV4-3	TGCGCCAGCAGCCAAGAATCCCAGAACACCGGGGAGCTGTTTTTT	CASSQESQNTGELFF
TRBJ1-2	-	TRBD1	TRBV27	TGTGCCAGTACCAGGGACAGGAACTATGGCTACACCTTC	CASTRDRNYGYTF
TRBJ2-1	-	-	TRBV27	TGTGCCAGCAGCCGCATGTTACTAGCTTCCTACAATGAGCAGTTCTTC	CASSRMLLASYNEQFF
TRBJ1-3	-	TRBD1	TRBV6-5	TGTGCCAGCAGTACCGGACAGGCTGGAAACACCATATATTTT	CASSTGQAGNTIYF
TRBJ1-6	-	-	TRBV7-8	TGTGCCAGCAGCTTAGAGGGGGGGGCGAGGAGCTCCTATAATTCACCCCTCCACTTT	CASSLEGGARSSYNSPLHF
TRBJ2-7	-	-	TRBV19	TGTGCCAGTAGTCAAGTCGGGGGGCCTAGCTCCTACGAGCAGTACTTC	CASSQVGGPSSYEQYF
TRBJ2-2	once	TRBD1	TRBV9	TGTGCCAGCAGCGTCCTACCAACAGGGGCCTACACCGGGGAGCTGTTTTTT	CASSVLPTGAYTGELFF
TRBJ1-3	-	TRBD1	TRBV9	TGTGCCAGCAGCCACACCGGGACAGGGGGGGATTTGAACACCATATATTTT	CASSHTGTGGDLNTIYF
TRBJ1-4	-	TRBD1	TRBV6-5	TGTGCCACCAGCGACCGGGACAGGGGGGAAAAACTGTTTTTT	CATSDRDRGEKLFF
TRBJ2-7	once	-	TRBV15	TGTGCCACCAGCAGAGAGGAGACAGGTTCGCCCTACGAGCAGTACTTC	CATSREETGSPYEQYF
TRBJ2-7	-	-	TRBV7-9	TGTGCCAGCAGCCAGCATAGCGGCAGGGACGAGCAGTACTTC	CASSQHSGRDEQYF
TRBJ1-6	few	-	TRBV28	TGTGCCAGCAGTAGACAGGTTACACCCCTCCACTTT	CASSRQVTPLHF
TRBJ1-2	once	-	TRBV10-3	TGTGCCATCAGGGTGACGGAGAACTATGGCTACACCTTC	CAIRVTENYGYTF
TRBJ1-5	few	TRBD1	TRBV5-1	TGCGCCAGCAGCTTGCCGGGACAGGAGAGGAATCAGCCCCAGCATTTT	CASSLPGQERNQPQHF
TRBJ2-7	-	-	TRBV2	TGTGCCAGCAAAGAGGGGGTCTACGAGCAGTACTTC	CASKEGVYEQYF
TRBJ1-6	-	TRBD1	TRBV27	TGTGCCAGCAGTTTAGGACAGGCCAATTCACCCCTCCACTTT	CASSLGQANSPLHF
TRBJ1-5	-	TRBD1	TRBV10-3	TGTGCCAACGGACAGGAGAATCAGCCCCAGCATTTT	CANGQENQPQHF
TRBJ2-2	once	TRBD2	TRBV6-5	TGTGCCAGCGGGATGGGAGGGGCGCAAACCGGGGAGCTGTTTTTT	CASGMGGAQTGELFF
TRBJ2-7	once	-	TRBV10-3	TGTGCCACCACCCCTGGCAGGGATCGTTACGAGCAGTACTTC	CATTPGRDRYEQYF
TRBJ2-5	once	TRBD2	TRBV7-2	TGTGCCAGAGGGGGGGAGCGGGAGCCCCTAGAGGCCCAGTACTTC	CARGGEREPLEAQYF
TRBJ2-1	-	-	TRBV6-5	TGTGCCAGCAGTCGCGAGGGGGCCTACAATGAGCAGTTCTTC	CASSREGAYNEQFF